The next 9 T cell receptor beta chains were all read from a single sample in a study of yellow fever vaccine responses in identical twins. One entry per CDR3 protein results from TCRdb running MiXCR on the RT-PCR reads. The sample lists some 11,000 distinct CDR3 sequences; approximately 80% were seen once. This specimen consisted of T cells from blood (PBMCs), unsorted or a sorted subset (not recorded which), obtained before or after yellow fever vaccination (not recorded which). These receptors all come from a woman younger than 30 who received the yellow fever vaccine.

V and J are TRBV4-1 and TRBJ2-3; D may be TRBD1 or TRBD2 (5 bases each). The germline V gene encodes CDR1 MGHRA and CDR2 YSYEKL. The CDR3 extends over 13 amino acids. V shed 2 bases and J shed 6 bases, with 9 bases lying between them. The CDR3 loop reads CASSQSEGDTQYF. The CDR3 DNA follows: TGCGCCAGCAGCCAAAGTGAGGGGGATACGCAGTATTTT.

This clonotype was seen more than once but under ten times. The chain uses TRBV27 and TRBJ2-1, with 8 positions matching TRBD2. The CDR3 runs 14 residues. After removal of 8 bases from V and 9 bases from J, the junction contained 12 bases not matched to a gene. The germline V gene encodes CDR1 MNHEY and CDR2 SMNVEV (reference sequence). CDR3 bases: TGTGCCAGCGGCTTCGGGACTAGGCAGGGTGAGCAGTTCTTC. It yields the protein CASGFGTRQGEQFF.

This chain uses TRBV27 with TRBJ2-3; D uncertain. Trimming took off 3 bases at V and 3 bases at J, with 10 bases between the two ends. Germline CDR1 and CDR2: MNHEY and SMNVEV (reference sequence). The CDR3 runs to 14 residues. Here the CDR3 DNA reads TGTGCCAGCAGTTTTGGCGATGGGACAGATACGCAGTATTTT. Translating it yields CASSFGDGTDTQYF.

This rearrangement joins TRBV6-1 to TRBJ1-1; TRBD1 matches 7 bases. Germline trimming cut 6 bases from V and 5 bases from J; bases unmatched to any gene: 9. CDR1 and CDR2 (germline): MNHNS, SASEGT. The CDR3 has 14 amino acids. CDR3: CASSHDVTGTEAFF. The CDR3, as DNA: TGTGCCAGCAGCCACGACGTGACAGGGACTGAAGCTTTCTTT.

The CDR3 DNA reads TGTGCCAGCAGTGATTCGGATGGGGTCCCCGAGCAGTACGTC. Translation gives CASSDSDGVPEQYV. The chain is built from TRBV2 and TRBJ2-7; no firm D call. V was clipped by 3 bases and J by 6 bases, with 15 bases between them. Germline values: CDR1 SNHLY, CDR2 FYNNEI. The CDR3 is 14 amino acids.

In its sample, this clonotype was seen a few times. This chain joins TRBV11-2 and TRBJ2-7; D is ambiguous. Trimming took off 3 bases at V and 1 base at J, with 10 bases between the two ends. The V gene's germline CDR1 is SGHAT and CDR2 FQNNGV. This CDR3 contains 14 residues. CDR3 coding DNA: TGTGCCAGCAGCTTGTACAGCCTTTCCTACGAGCAGTACTTC. It specifies CASSLYSLSYEQYF.

The chain has TRBV25-1 and TRBJ2-1; 7 bases match TRBD1. Germline assignment: CDR1 MGHDK and CDR2 SYGVNS. The CDR3 contains 15 residues. V shed 8 bases, J shed 3 bases, and the junction held 10 bases outside the gene matches. The CDR3, as DNA: TGTGCCAGCGCCTCCGGGACAGAAGACTACAATGAGCAGTTCTTC. It is translated as CASASGTEDYNEQFF. The full variable domain, its missing parts supplied by reference TRBV25-1 and TRBJ2-1, is EADIYQTPRYLVIGTGKKITLECSQTMGHDKMYWYQQDPGMELHLIHYSYGVNSTEKGDLSSESTVSRIRTEHFPLTLESARPSHTSQYLCASASGTEDYNEQFFGPGTRLTVL.

The V and J genes are TRBV4-2 and TRBJ2-1; D not certain. Germline CDR1 reads LGHNA; CDR2 reads YNFKEQ. The CDR3 runs 14 residues. Trimming shortened V by 1 base and J by 5 bases, and 9 bases separated the two germline ends. The CDR3 here is CASSQVALDNEQFF. Written as DNA, the CDR3 is TGTGCCAGCAGCCAAGTTGCACTTGACAATGAGCAGTTCTTC.

V usage is TRBV4-1 and J usage is TRBJ1-2; 9 nucleotides line up with TRBD1. CDR1 is MGHRA and CDR2 is YSYEKL in the germline V gene. The CDR3 is 16 amino acids. The J segment lost 4 bases and the V segment lost 0 bases, leaving 6 bases of the junction unmatched. The CDR3 bases are TGCGCCAGCAGCCAAGATGGGAAACAGGGGGCCTATGGCTACACCTTC. The encoded protein is CASSQDGKQGAYGYTF.